This passage covers 14 T cell receptor beta chains from one sample sequenced in a study of vaccination and CD4 T cells after COVID-19. These receptors have no known antigen. Indicated time point: late sampling 161 to 241 days after vaccination in three convalescent patients. Treatment: approximately nine-day PBMC culture with coronavirus spike peptide pools or control peptides (ViraFEST assay). An Oncomine TCR Beta short-read assay was used to sequence the DNA from cultured CD4+ T cells. TCRdb re-called the PCR reads with MiXCR, one entry per CDR3 protein. The sample contains fewer than 30,000 distinct CDR3 sequences, under 55% of which appear only once. Sample: CD4+ T cells from blood, cultured in vitro, taken about 7 months after SARS-CoV-2 vaccination. Receptors were obtained from a human donor who had recovered from COVID-19.

The rearrangement links TRBV6-1 to TRBJ2-5, with D uncertain. V was clipped by 6 bases and J by 4 bases, with 15 bases between them. The CDR3 has 14 residues. The V gene's germline CDR1 is MNHNS and CDR2 SASEGT. The CDR3 nucleotides are TGTGCCAGCAGATCTAGACAATCCGGAGAGACCCAGTACTTC. Its protein product is CASRSRQSGETQYF.

V usage is TRBV6-2 or TRBV6-3 and J usage is TRBJ2-7, with 11 nucleotides matching TRBD1. The germline V gene has CDR1 MNHEY and CDR2 SVGEGT. The CDR3 is made up of 15 amino acids. J was trimmed by 3 bases and V by 6 bases; bases with no gene match: 7. The CDR3 sequence: CASRASGTGGYEQYF. The CDR3 DNA is TGTGCCAGCAGAGCTTCCGGGACAGGGGGCTACGAGCAGTACTTC.

V and J are TRBV28 and TRBJ2-7, with 11 bases identical to TRBD2. Per the germline V gene, CDR1 is MDHEN and CDR2 is SYDVKM. CDR3 size: 14 residues. J lost 3 bases, V lost 5 bases, and 3 bases had no gene match. The CDR3 DNA reads TGTGCCAGCAGTCCTACTAGCGGGAGCTACGAGCAGTACTTC. It encodes CASSPTSGSYEQYF.

The chain is built from TRBV20-1 and TRBJ2-1, with 8 bases fitting TRBD2. V lost 1 base, J lost 1 base, and 12 bases stayed unmatched. This CDR3 is 18 amino acids long. Germline V lookup: CDR1 DFQATT, CDR2 SNEGSKA (reference sequence). The CDR3 DNA reads as TGCAGTGCTAGAGCCAGCGGGAGTTTACGTGCGTCCTACAATGAGCAGTTCTTC. Residues: CSARASGSLRASYNEQFF.

The sample holds a few counts of this clonotype. The V call is TRBV7-9, the J call TRBJ1-6; 8 bases map to TRBD1. The CDR3 sequence is 16 residues long. The germline V gene encodes CDR1 SEHNR and CDR2 FQNEAQ (reference sequence). The junction had 7 bases not matched to a gene; V was cut back by 2 bases and J by 7 bases. CDR3 sequence: CASSLQGALGNSPLHF. The DNA for the CDR3 is TGTGCCAGCAGCTTACAGGGGGCCCTCGGCAATTCACCCCTCCACTTT.

The chain uses TRBV7-2 and TRBJ2-5, with a weak D call TRBD2 (5 bases). Germline values: CDR1 SGHTA, CDR2 FQGNSA. This CDR3 has 15 residues. The V end was cut by 5 bases, the J end by 4 bases, with 17 bases between. The CDR3 spells CASSPDFTMAETQYF. The CDR3 DNA reads TGTGCCAGCAGCCCGGACTTCACGATGGCAGAGACCCAGTACTTC.

The V gene is TRBV5-5, the J gene TRBJ1-6, with 7 nucleotides matching TRBD1. V gave up 7 bases and J gave up 8 bases; unmatched junction bases: 6. There are 13 residues in the CDR3. Per the germline V gene, CDR1 is SGHKS and CDR2 is YYEKEE (reference sequence). The CDR3 here is CASGSQGDSPLHF. Here the CDR3 DNA reads TGTGCCAGCGGCTCGCAGGGGGATTCACCCCTCCACTTT. Complete variable domain (other parts from reference TRBV5-5 and TRBJ1-6): DAGVTQSPTHLIKTRGQQVTLRCSPISGHKSVSWYQQVLGQGPQFIFQYYEKEERGRGNFPDRFSARQFPNYSSELNVNALLLGDSALYLCASGSQGDSPLHFGNGTRLTVT.

The chain links TRBV5-1 to TRBJ2-3; D is possibly TRBD2 (6 bases). The CDR3 consists of 16 residues. The germline CDR1 and CDR2 sequences are SGHRS and YFSETQ. V dropped 1 base and J dropped 0 bases, with 12 bases sitting between them. CDR3 nucleotides: TGCGCCAGCAGCTTGATCGGAGGGAGGAGCACAGATACGCAGTATTTT. It translates to CASSLIGGRSTDTQYF.

This clonotype was counted between two and nine times. J is TRBJ2-3 and V is TRBV28; 9 bases match TRBD1. The trim removed 3 bases at V and 2 bases at J, leaving 3 bases unmatched. The CDR3 is 15 residues long. From germline, CDR1 is MDHEN and CDR2 SYDVKM. The CDR3 sequence is CASSLGDRDTDTQYF. DNA of the CDR3: TGTGCCAGCAGTTTGGGGGACAGGGACACAGATACGCAGTATTTT. Full variable domain (rest looked up from reference TRBV28 and TRBJ2-3): DVKVTQSSRYLVKRTGEKVFLECVQDMDHENMFWYRQDPGLGLRLIYFSYDVKMKEKGDIPEGYSVSREKKERFSLILESASTNQTSMYLCASSLGDRDTDTQYFGPGTRLTVL.

The J gene is TRBJ2-5, the V gene TRBV6-5; D is unclear. Germline values: CDR1 MNHEY, CDR2 SVGAGI. Deletions cut 0 bases from V and 4 bases from J, with 9 bases between. CDR3 length equals 14 residues. The CDR3 here is CASSYSRSLETQYF. The CDR3 DNA reads as TGTGCCAGCAGTTACTCGAGATCCTTAGAGACCCAGTACTTC.

The chain employs TRBV2 and TRBJ1-1, with no clear D. V was shortened by 6 bases and J by 4 bases, with 15 bases between the two germline ends. This CDR3 has 14 amino acids. Germline loops: CDR1 SNHLY, CDR2 FYNNEI. This CDR3 is CASRVPPGSTEAFF. CDR3 bases: TGTGCCAGCAGGGTACCCCCGGGGTCCACTGAAGCTTTCTTT. Drawing the rest from reference TRBV2 and TRBJ1-1, the complete variable domain is EPEVTQTPSHQVTQMGQEVILRCVPISNHLYFYWYRQILGQKVEFLVSFYNNEISEKSEIFDDQFSVERPDGSNFTLKIRSTKLEDSAMYFCASRVPPGSTEAFFGQGTRLTVV.

This clonotype was counted a few times. The chain couples TRBV19 to TRBJ2-5; TRBD1 is a possible D gene (5 bases). V was trimmed by 0 bases and J by 5 bases, leaving 22 bases between them. The CDR3 runs to 18 residues. Looked up from germline, CDR1 is LNHDA and CDR2 is SQIVND (reference sequence). CDR3 region: CASSIEVGASNRWETQYF. The CDR3, as DNA: TGTGCCAGTAGTATAGAGGTAGGGGCTTCAAACCGATGGGAGACCCAGTACTTC.

This clonotype showed up just a few times. This sequence joins TRBV7-9 and TRBJ2-1; D unclear. V lost 0 bases, J lost 3 bases, and 6 bases lay in between. The CDR3 extends over 14 amino acids. Germline CDR1 and CDR2: SEHNR and FQNEAQ (reference sequence). CDR3 region: CASSLAMDYNEQFF. The CDR3 coding sequence is TGTGCCAGCAGCTTAGCGATGGACTACAATGAGCAGTTCTTC.

This clonotype appeared a few times. This chain joins TRBV6-1 and TRBJ2-7; TRBD1 matches at 9 bases. The CDR3 runs 13 residues. Losses at the gene ends were 6 bases for V and 5 bases for J; bases not matched to a gene: 5. Germline loops: CDR1 MNHNS, CDR2 SASEGT. The CDR3 nucleotides read TGTGCCAGCAGCGGCCGGGACAGGGACGAGCAGTACTTC. Its translation: CASSGRDRDEQYF.